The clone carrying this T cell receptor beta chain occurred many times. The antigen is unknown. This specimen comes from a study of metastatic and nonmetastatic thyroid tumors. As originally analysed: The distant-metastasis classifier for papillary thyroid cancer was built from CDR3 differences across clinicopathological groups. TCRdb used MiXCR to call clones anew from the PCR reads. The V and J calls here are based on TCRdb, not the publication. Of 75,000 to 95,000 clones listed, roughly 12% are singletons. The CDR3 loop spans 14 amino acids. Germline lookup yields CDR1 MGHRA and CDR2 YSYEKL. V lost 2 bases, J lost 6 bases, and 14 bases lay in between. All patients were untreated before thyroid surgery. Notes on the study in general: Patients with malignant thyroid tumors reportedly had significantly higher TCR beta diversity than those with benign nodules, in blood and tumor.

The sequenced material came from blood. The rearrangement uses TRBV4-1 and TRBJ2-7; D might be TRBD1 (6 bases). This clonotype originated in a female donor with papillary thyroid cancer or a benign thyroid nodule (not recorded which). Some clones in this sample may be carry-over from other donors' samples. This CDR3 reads CASSQNPRGSEQYF. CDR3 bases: TGCGCCAGCAGCCAAAACCCCAGGGGATCCGAGCAGTACTTC.